This T cell receptor beta chain comes out of a study of OX40 agonist ivuxolimab in advanced cancers. Across the whole study: In this trial design, patients received ivuxolimab intravenously at 0.01 to 10 mg/kg every 2 weeks. Overall study findings and caveats: Nonresponders included some who also had low normalized T-cell clonal expansion. At 0.1 to 3.0 mg/kg and by week 6, clonal expansion occurred in CD4+ and CD8+ blood T cells.

Comment on this clone: Its antigen is not known.

Assay: immunoSEQ multiplex PCR; the TCRdb copy retains only in-frame clones and omits some. The sample lists about 80,000 clones, more than 80% occurring once. This CDR3 region has 12 residues. Germline loops: CDR1 SGHTA, CDR2 FQGNSA. Trimming shortened V by 5 bases and J by 7 bases, and 11 bases separated the two germline ends. Specimen: CD4+ or CD8+ T cells sorted from blood, collected in a trial of the OX40 agonist ivuxolimab. The sequence was obtained from an adult with an advanced solid tumor such as melanoma, head and neck, liver or kidney cancer. The chain couples TRBV7-2 to TRBJ1-2, with D possibly matching TRBD1 (5 bases). CDR3 protein: CASSPQGGGYTF. The DNA for the CDR3 is TGTGCCAGCAGCCCGCAGGGTGGTGGCTACACCTTC.